This T cell receptor beta chain is from a study of T cell repertoires in cytomegalovirus infection. Study in general: Signatures in public TCR beta sequences pointed to both CMV infection and matching HLA type. Study-wide points: Predominance within the ex vivo response was attributable to HLA-C-restricted CMV-specific TCR beta clonotypes. Cumulated frequencies of public TCR beta families served to identify carriers of CMV plus the relevant HLA.

V dropped 2 bases and J dropped 5 bases, with 19 bases sitting between them. Germline loops: CDR1 MDHEN, CDR2 SYDVKM. The CDR3 is made up of 17 amino acids. TCRdb independently ran MiXCR on the reads; one entry per CDR3 protein. This table has around 260,000 distinct CDR3 sequences, approximately 9% appearing once. This clonotype appeared many times. No antigen is known for it. The sequence came from a human donor in good health (CMV status not recorded). Some clones in this sample may be carry-over from other donors' samples. The sequenced sample was PBMCs. The rearrangement joins TRBV28 to TRBJ1-5; no definite D call. CDR3 coding DNA: TGTGCCAGCAGTTTACAACGGGGTTTGGTTAGGGATCAGCCCCAGCATTTT. Translation: CASSLQRGLVRDQPQHF.